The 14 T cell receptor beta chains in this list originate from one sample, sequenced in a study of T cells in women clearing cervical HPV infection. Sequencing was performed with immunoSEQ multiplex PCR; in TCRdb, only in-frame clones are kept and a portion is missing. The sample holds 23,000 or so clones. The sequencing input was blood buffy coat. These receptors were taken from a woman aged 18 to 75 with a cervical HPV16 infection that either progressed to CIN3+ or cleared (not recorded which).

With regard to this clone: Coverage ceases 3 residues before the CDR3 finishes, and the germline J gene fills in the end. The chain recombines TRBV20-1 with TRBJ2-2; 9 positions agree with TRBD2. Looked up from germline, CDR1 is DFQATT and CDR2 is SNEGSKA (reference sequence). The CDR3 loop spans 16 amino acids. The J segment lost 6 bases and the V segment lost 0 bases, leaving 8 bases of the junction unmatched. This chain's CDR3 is CSARDSPAGGPGELFF. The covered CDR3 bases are TGCAGTGCTAGAGATTCTCCAGCGGGAGGTCCCGGGGAG.

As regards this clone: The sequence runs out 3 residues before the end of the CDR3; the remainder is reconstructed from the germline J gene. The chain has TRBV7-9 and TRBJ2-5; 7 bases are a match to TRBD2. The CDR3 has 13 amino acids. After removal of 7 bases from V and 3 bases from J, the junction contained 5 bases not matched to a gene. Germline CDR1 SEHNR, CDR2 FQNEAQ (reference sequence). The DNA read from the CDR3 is TGTGCCAGCACCTCTGGGGGGGAAGAGACC. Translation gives CASTSGGEET. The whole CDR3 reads CASTSGGEETQYF.

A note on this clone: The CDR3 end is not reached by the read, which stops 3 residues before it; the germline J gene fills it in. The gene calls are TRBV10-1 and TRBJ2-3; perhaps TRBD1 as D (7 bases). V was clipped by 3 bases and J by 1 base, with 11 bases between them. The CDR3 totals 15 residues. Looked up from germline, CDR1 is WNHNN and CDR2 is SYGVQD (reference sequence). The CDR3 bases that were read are TGCGCCAGCAGTGACCTCAGGGGGGGCACAGATACG. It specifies CASSDLRGGTDT. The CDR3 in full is CASSDLRGGTDTQYF.

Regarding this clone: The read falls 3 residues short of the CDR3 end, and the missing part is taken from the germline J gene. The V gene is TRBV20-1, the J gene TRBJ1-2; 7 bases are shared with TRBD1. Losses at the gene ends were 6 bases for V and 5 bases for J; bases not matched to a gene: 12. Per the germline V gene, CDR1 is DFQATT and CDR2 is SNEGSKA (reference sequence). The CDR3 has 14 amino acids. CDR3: CSASWDSQIYGYTF. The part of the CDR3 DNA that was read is TGCAGTGCCTCGTGGGACAGTCAAATTTATGGC.

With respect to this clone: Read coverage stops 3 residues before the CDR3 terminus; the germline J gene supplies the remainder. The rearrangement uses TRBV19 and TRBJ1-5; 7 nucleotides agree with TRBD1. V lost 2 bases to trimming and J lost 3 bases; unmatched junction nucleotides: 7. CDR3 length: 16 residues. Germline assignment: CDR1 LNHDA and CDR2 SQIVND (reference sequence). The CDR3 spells CASSIMGQNLNQPQHF. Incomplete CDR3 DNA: TGTGCCAGTAGTATAATGGGACAGAACCTCAATCAGCCC.

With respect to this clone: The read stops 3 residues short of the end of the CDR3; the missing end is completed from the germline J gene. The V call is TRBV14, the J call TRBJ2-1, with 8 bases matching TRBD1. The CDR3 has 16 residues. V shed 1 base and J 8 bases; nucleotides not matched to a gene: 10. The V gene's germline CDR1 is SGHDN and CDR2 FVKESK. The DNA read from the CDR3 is TGTGCCAGCAGCCAAGCCCCCCAGGGGGCTTCCTATGAG. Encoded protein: CASSQAPQGASYE. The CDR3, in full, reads CASSQAPQGASYEQFF.

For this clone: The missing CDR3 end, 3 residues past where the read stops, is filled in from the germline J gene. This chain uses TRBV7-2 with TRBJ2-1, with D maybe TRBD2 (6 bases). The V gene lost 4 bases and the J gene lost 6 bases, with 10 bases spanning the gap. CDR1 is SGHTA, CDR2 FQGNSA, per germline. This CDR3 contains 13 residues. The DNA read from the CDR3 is TGTGCCAGCAGCTCTCGGCGGGGCAATGAG. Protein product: CASSSRRGNE. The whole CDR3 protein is CASSSRRGNEQFF.

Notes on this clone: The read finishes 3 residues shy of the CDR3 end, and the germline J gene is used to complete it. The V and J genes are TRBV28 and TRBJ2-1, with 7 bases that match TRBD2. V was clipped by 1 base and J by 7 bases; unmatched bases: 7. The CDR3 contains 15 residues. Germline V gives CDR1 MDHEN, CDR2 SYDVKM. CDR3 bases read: TGTGCCAGCAGTTTATCTGGACTAGGGACGAATGAG. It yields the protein CASSLSGLGTNE. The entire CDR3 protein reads CASSLSGLGTNEQFF.

This chain's CDR3 is CASSEAGLIYGYTF. The sequenced part of the CDR3 DNA is TGTGCCAGCAGTGAAGCCGGACTAATCTATGGC. This rearrangement joins TRBV6-1 to TRBJ1-2, with no clear D. From the germline J gene comes the end of the CDR3, since the read stops 3 residues before it. Germline CDR1 reads MNHNS; CDR2 reads SASEGT. The length of the CDR3 is 14 residues. The V gene lost 0 bases and the J gene lost 4 bases, with 9 bases spanning the gap.

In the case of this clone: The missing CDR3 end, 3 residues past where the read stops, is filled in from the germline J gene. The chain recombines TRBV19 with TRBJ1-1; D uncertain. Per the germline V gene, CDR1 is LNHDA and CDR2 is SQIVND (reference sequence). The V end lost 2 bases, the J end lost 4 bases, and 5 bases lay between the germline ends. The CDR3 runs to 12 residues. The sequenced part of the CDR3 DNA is TGTGCCAGTAGTATACGGGGCACTGAA. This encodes CASSIRGTE. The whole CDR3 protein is CASSIRGTEAFF. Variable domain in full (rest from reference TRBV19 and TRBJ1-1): DGGITQSPKYLFRKEGQNVTLSCEQNLNHDAMYWYRQDPGQGLRLIYYSQIVNDFQKGDIAEGYSVSREKKESFPLTVTSAQKNPTAFYLCASSIRGTEAFFGQGTRLTVV.

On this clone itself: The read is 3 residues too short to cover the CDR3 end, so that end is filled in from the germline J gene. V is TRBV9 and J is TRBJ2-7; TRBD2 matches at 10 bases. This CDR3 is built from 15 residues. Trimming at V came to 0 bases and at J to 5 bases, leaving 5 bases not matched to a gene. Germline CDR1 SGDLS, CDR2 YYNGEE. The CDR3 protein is CASSVVPSGRDEQYF. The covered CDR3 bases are TGTGCCAGCAGCGTAGTCCCTAGCGGGAGAGACGAG.

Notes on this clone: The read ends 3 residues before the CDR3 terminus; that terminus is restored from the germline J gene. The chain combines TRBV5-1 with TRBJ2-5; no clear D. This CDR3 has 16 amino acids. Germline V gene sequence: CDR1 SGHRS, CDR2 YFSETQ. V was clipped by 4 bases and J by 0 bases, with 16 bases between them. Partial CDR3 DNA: TGCGCCAGCAGCCATCGTAGAGCGCGGTACCAAGAGACC. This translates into CASSHRRARYQET. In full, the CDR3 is CASSHRRARYQETQYF.

The chain's CDR3 is CASSLVRDTEAFF. CDR3 DNA, as far as it was read: TGCGCCAGCAGCTTGGTTCGGGACACTGAA. This chain links TRBV5-1 with TRBJ1-1; D unclear. The read terminates 3 residues ahead of where the CDR3 ends, so the germline J gene completes it. There are 13 residues in the CDR3. Trimming removed 0 bases at V and 3 bases at J, with 6 bases between. The germline gives CDR1 SGHRS, CDR2 YFSETQ.

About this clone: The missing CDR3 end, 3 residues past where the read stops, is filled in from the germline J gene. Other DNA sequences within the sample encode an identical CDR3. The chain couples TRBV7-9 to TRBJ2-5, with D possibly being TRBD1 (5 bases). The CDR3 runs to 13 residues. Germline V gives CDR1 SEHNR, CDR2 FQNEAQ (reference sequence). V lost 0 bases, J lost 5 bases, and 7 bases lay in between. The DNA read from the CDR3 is TGTGCCAGCAGCTTAGCAGGGGTTGAGACC. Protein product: CASSLAGVET. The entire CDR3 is CASSLAGVETQYF.